The rows below give T cell receptor beta chains drawn from one sample of a study of long-term antiretroviral therapy in people with HIV. Clones were sequenced by immunoSEQ multiplex PCR, and TCRdb holds only the in-frame ones, with some missing. The sample shows approximately 35,000 clones, 94% of them seen only once. The specimen comprised unsorted PBMCs, sampled about 5.1 years after starting antiretroviral therapy. The origin of the receptors is a woman between 50 and 59 years old with HIV. The conserved cysteine and the conserved F or W are not part of the CDR3 here. The D gene is left open where the match is weak.

TRBD1	TRBV30	AWSPWTGSGNTIY
.	TRBV5-6	ASSLPGHTYNEQF
.	TRBV2	ASSENSGDLPQH
.	TRBV27	ASSLQGYNSPLH
.	TRBV18	ASSPTEYEQY
.	TRBV9	ASSVGTDSYNSPLH
TRBD2	TRBV7-2	ASSLRLAAGGLMTQY
.	TRBV7-9	ASSLGGAARNSPLH
TRBD2	TRBV7-7	ASSLGGSGGSVAQY
.	TRBV9	ASSVDASINYGYT
.	TRBV15	ATTGRLGNQPQH
.	TRBV5-1	ASSLAGGIGEQY
.	TRBV7-8	ASSYSSTDTQY
.	TRBV5-1	ASSLLSGSSDTQY
TRBD2	TRBV6-1	ASNEGGGATDTQY
TRBD2	TRBV6-1	ASLAGGGTDTQY
.	TRBV4-3	ASSQDLGIYEQY
.	TRBV5-1	ASSFQSSNTEAF
.	TRBV18	ASSPTGETQY
.	TRBV4-1	ASSQAVVNQPQH
.	TRBV18	ASSPRGNEQY
.	TRBV6-5	ASSLGRQYGYT
.	TRBV18	ASSPLPGDTQY
TRBD1	TRBV6-5	ASSYVGQGHNEQF
.	TRBV28	ASSTPFGEKLF
.	TRBV5-8	ASSSTDSELFYSNQPQH
.	TRBV5-8	ASSLNMENTEAF
TRBD2	TRBV7-3	ASSSGLAPYNEQF